These 32 T cell receptor beta chains were all obtained from the same sample, sequenced in a study of OX40 agonist ivuxolimab in advanced cancers. Measured with immunoSEQ multiplex PCR; TCRdb has only the in-frame clones, and not every one. The sample records 75,000 to 80,000 clones, over 75% being singletons. The starting material was CD4+ or CD8+ T cells sorted from blood, obtained in a trial of the OX40 agonist ivuxolimab. These receptors all come from an adult with an advanced solid tumor such as melanoma, head and neck, liver or kidney cancer.

The rearrangement uses TRBV28 and TRBJ2-2; D remains unclear. This CDR3 region has 16 residues. Germline values: CDR1 MDHEN, CDR2 SYDVKM. The ends were cut back, 6 bases at V and 0 bases at J, with 14 bases in the middle. CDR3 region: CASRPSEISNTGELFF. For the CDR3, the DNA is TGTGCCAGCAGACCCTCGGAGATTTCGAACACCGGGGAGCTGTTTTTT.

J is TRBJ2-5 and V is TRBV29-1; D remains unclear. CDR3 length equals 14 residues. CDR1 is SQVTM, CDR2 ANQGSEA, per germline. Trimming pared 5 bases from V and 5 bases from J, leaving 18 bases between. The CDR3 loop reads CSVPTVGAGETQYF. As DNA, the CDR3 is TGCAGCGTTCCCACAGTCGGCGCCGGGGAGACCCAGTACTTC.

The chain has TRBV7-8 and TRBJ1-1; possibly TRBD1 for D (6 bases). The ends were cut back, 4 bases at V and 2 bases at J, with 11 bases in the middle. The CDR3 totals 14 residues. CDR1 is SGHVS and CDR2 is FQNEAQ in the germline V gene. The CDR3 reads CASSSQGFNTEAFF. CDR3 coding DNA: TGTGCCAGCAGCTCGCAGGGGTTTAACACTGAAGCTTTCTTT.

Of note for this clone: Other DNA variants within this sample encode the same CDR3. The J gene is TRBJ2-7, the V gene TRBV19, with TRBD2 identical over 7 bases. CDR1 and CDR2 from the germline V gene are LNHDA and SQIVND (reference sequence). There are 12 residues in the CDR3. Germline trimming cut 3 bases from V and 6 bases from J; bases unmatched to any gene: 2. CDR3 in amino acids: CASSIPGGEQYF. Written as DNA, the CDR3 is TGTGCCAGTAGTATTCCGGGGGGCGAGCAGTACTTC.

The chain uses TRBV2 and TRBJ1-4, with 9 bases aligning to TRBD1. V trimming: 6 bases; J trimming: 4 bases; junction bases outside the gene matches: 6. Germline CDR1 and CDR2: SNHLY and FYNNEI. This CDR3 spans 15 amino acids. The CDR3 loop reads CASRGTDRGNEKLFF. CDR3 nucleotides: TGTGCCAGCAGGGGTACGGACAGGGGTAATGAAAAACTGTTTTTT.

The rearrangement links TRBV7-2 to TRBJ2-1; D gene unclear. V lost 2 bases and J lost 8, with 16 bases in between. The germline V gene has CDR1 SGHTA and CDR2 FQGNSA. This CDR3 has 15 residues. The CDR3, as DNA: TGTGCCAGCAGCTTAATTACCGTCCCGTTCGATGAGCAGTTCTTC. This gives the protein CASSLITVPFDEQFF.

The V call is TRBV9, the J call TRBJ2-6; TRBD2 is a possible D gene (6 bases). Per germline, CDR1 SGDLS and CDR2 YYNGEE. Trimming shortened V by 5 bases and J by 14 bases, and 20 bases separated the two germline ends. The CDR3 length is 14 residues. The CDR3 protein is CASSRAGLKEILTF. DNA of the CDR3: TGTGCCAGCAGTCGGGCGGGGCTAAAAGAGATCCTGACTTTC.

This sequence joins TRBV5-8 and TRBJ1-5, with TRBD1 matching over 9 bases. CDR1 SGHTS and CDR2 YDEGEE come from the germline V gene. Trimming cost V 3 bases and J 7 bases; bases outside gene matches: 11. CDR3 size: 16 residues. CDR3 residues: CASSWGPGQGDQPQHF. CDR3 in DNA: TGTGCCAGCAGCTGGGGACCGGGACAGGGTGACCAGCCCCAGCATTTT.

The chain recombines TRBV7-2 with TRBJ2-2, with 8 bases aligning to TRBD1. From germline, CDR1 is SGHTA and CDR2 FQGNSA. The CDR3 sequence is 14 residues long. V was pared by 6 bases and J by 5 bases, with 5 bases of the junction left unmatched. CDR3 sequence reads: CASSLDRATGELFF. Here the CDR3 DNA reads TGTGCCAGCAGTCTGGACAGGGCGACCGGGGAGCTGTTTTTT.

V usage is TRBV6-5 and J usage is TRBJ1-1, with a possible D match to TRBD1 (5 bases). With 2 bases removed from V and 3 bases from J, the gap between germline ends came to 10 bases. The CDR3 runs to 14 residues. Germline CDR1 reads MNHEY; CDR2 reads SVGAGI. CDR3: CASSYPGWDTEAFF. The CDR3 nucleotides are TGTGCCAGCAGTTACCCAGGGTGGGACACTGAAGCTTTCTTT.

This chain connects TRBV30 to TRBJ1-3; 7 bases map to TRBD1. CDR3 length: 15 amino acids. From germline, CDR1 is GTSNPN and CDR2 SVGIG (reference sequence). After removal of 4 bases from V and 0 bases from J, the junction contained 6 bases not matched to a gene. Written as DNA, the CDR3 is TGTGCCTGGATGAGGGACAGCTACTCTGGAAACACCATATATTTT. Protein sequence: CAWMRDSYSGNTIYF.

This chain uses TRBV25-1 with TRBJ1-3; 9 bases are a match to TRBD1. Trimming cost V 6 bases and J 7 bases; bases outside gene matches: 7. The CDR3 extends over 14 amino acids. Germline lookup yields CDR1 MGHDK and CDR2 SYGVNS. CDR3: CASSADRGRNTIYF. CDR3 DNA: TGTGCCAGCAGCGCTGACAGGGGGAGGAACACCATATATTTT.

The chain employs TRBV6-4 and TRBJ2-3; D is undetermined. Germline V gene lookup returns CDR1 MRHNA and CDR2 SNTAGT. This CDR3 spans 15 amino acids. V lost 4 bases and J 0 bases, leaving 11 bases between the germline ends. CDR3 sequence (DNA): TGTGCCAGCAGTGTGGTGGCGACTAGCACAGATACGCAGTATTTT. Its translation: CASSVVATSTDTQYF.

This clone was counted once. The V gene is TRBV6-6, the J gene TRBJ1-5; weak D call: TRBD1 (5 bases). The CDR3 totals 13 residues. V was shortened by 7 bases and J by 15 bases, with 22 bases between the two germline ends. The germline gives CDR1 MNHNY, CDR2 SVGAGI (reference sequence). The CDR3 loop is CASTSTGRVLGHF. The DNA of the CDR3 is TGTGCCAGCACCTCTACAGGTAGAGTGTTGGGGCATTTT.

This chain links TRBV6-4 with TRBJ2-3; the D is unclear. Germline CDR1 MRHNA, CDR2 SNTAGT. V lost 5 bases, J lost 0 bases, and 9 bases lay in between. This CDR3 has 14 residues. The CDR3 DNA is TGTGCCAGCAGTATTAGTGGGAGCACAGATACGCAGTATTTT. Protein product: CASSISGSTDTQYF.

The chain employs TRBV27 and TRBJ1-2, with D possibly matching TRBD1 (5 bases). Germline values: CDR1 MNHEY, CDR2 SMNVEV (reference sequence). Deletions cut 3 bases from V and 10 bases from J, with 18 bases between. There are 14 residues in the CDR3. The CDR3 DNA reads TGTGCCAGCAGTTTCTTACAGGAATTCCAAGACTACACCTTC. Its translation is CASSFLQEFQDYTF.

The rearrangement uses TRBV28 and TRBJ2-7; 9 positions agree with TRBD2. The length of the CDR3 is 16 residues. J lost 4 bases, V lost 6 bases, and 13 bases had no gene match. Germline V gene lookup returns CDR1 MDHEN and CDR2 SYDVKM. CDR3 sequence: CASRMATSGRLYEQYF. As DNA, the CDR3 is TGTGCCAGCAGGATGGCGACTAGCGGACGACTGTACGAGCAGTACTTC.

The chain uses TRBV5-1 and TRBJ1-1; D is perhaps TRBD1 (5 bases). CDR3 length: 14 residues. Germline V CDR1 and CDR2: SGHRS, YFSETQ. The V gene lost 4 bases and the J gene lost 1 base, with 11 bases spanning the gap. The CDR3 loop reads CASSLRGENTEAFF. The CDR3 region has the DNA TGCGCCAGCAGCCTGAGAGGGGAGAACACTGAAGCTTTCTTT.

J is TRBJ2-2 and V is TRBV5-4, with D uncertain. V was pared by 1 base and J by 1 base, with 14 bases between. The germline V gene encodes CDR1 SGHNT and CDR2 YYREEE (reference sequence). This CDR3 region has 17 residues. CDR3 loop: CASSLYLGRMNTGELFF. The CDR3 DNA is TGTGCCAGCAGCTTGTATCTAGGGCGGATGAACACCGGGGAGCTGTTTTTT.

The chain recombines TRBV2 with TRBJ2-2; TRBD1 aligns across 7 bases. Germline CDR1 and CDR2: SNHLY and FYNNEI. The CDR3 is made up of 14 amino acids. J lost 2 bases, V lost 9 bases, and 6 bases had no gene match. The CDR3 DNA follows: TGTGCCAGTGCCGGGACAGTAAACACCGGGGAGCTGTTTTTT. It specifies CASAGTVNTGELFF.

This clone was counted only a few times. The chain couples TRBV14 to TRBJ2-3, with 11 bases aligning to TRBD2. V was pared by 9 bases and J by 3 bases, with 5 bases of the junction left unmatched. Per germline, CDR1 SGHDN and CDR2 FVKESK. The length of the CDR3 is 14 residues. This CDR3 reads CASRTSGGTDTQYF. The CDR3 DNA is TGTGCCAGTAGAACTAGCGGGGGTACAGATACGCAGTATTTT.

This clone has more than one count but fewer than ten. The rearrangement links TRBV2 to TRBJ1-6; TRBD1 might be the D (5 bases). The CDR3 is 14 residues long. From germline, CDR1 is SNHLY and CDR2 FYNNEI. V lost 1 base, J lost 5 bases, and 6 bases lay in between. The CDR3 spells CASSEVGDNSPLHF. The CDR3 nucleotides are TGTGCCAGCAGTGAAGTGGGGGATAATTCACCCCTCCACTTT.

The chain couples TRBV6-5 to TRBJ2-7, with 8 bases fitting TRBD1. The J segment lost 5 bases and the V segment lost 6 bases, leaving 9 bases of the junction unmatched. Germline assignment: CDR1 MNHEY and CDR2 SVGAGI. The CDR3 contains 14 residues. Here the CDR3 DNA reads TGTGCCAGCAGGATGGACAGGGCGGCCCACGAGCAGTACTTC. Translated: CASRMDRAAHEQYF.

This clone was picked up a small number of times. The V call is TRBV5-6, the J call TRBJ2-1, with D possibly TRBD1 on 7 matching bases. Trimming removed 5 bases at V and 6 bases at J, with 15 bases between. The CDR3 runs to 14 residues. Germline V gene data show CDR1 as SGHDT and CDR2 as YYEEEE. The CDR3 coding sequence is TGTGCCAGCAGTGCGCAGGGGGGCTTCAATGAGCAGTTCTTC. The encoded protein is CASSAQGGFNEQFF.

This clone was detected a few times. The chain links TRBV4-1 to TRBJ1-6, with a possible D match to TRBD1 (5 bases). The germline CDR1 and CDR2 sequences are MGHRA and YSYEKL. The V end was cut by 3 bases, the J end by 6 bases, with 9 bases between. The length of the CDR3 is 14 residues. The CDR3 DNA follows: TGCGCCAGCAGCCACCGGGACCCTAATTCACCCCTCCACTTT. Translated, it gives CASSHRDPNSPLHF.

The chain employs TRBV9 and TRBJ2-1; possibly TRBD1 for D (5 bases). Germline loops: CDR1 SGDLS, CDR2 YYNGEE. There are 14 residues in the CDR3. Trimming took 1 base from V and 8 from J, leaving 13 bases between them. CDR3 sequence: CASSVISLGDEQFF. The CDR3 nucleotides are TGTGCCAGCAGCGTAATTTCGTTAGGGGATGAGCAGTTCTTC.

The chain employs TRBV11-3 and TRBJ2-1; unclear D gene. The CDR3 is 14 amino acids. V dropped 5 bases and J dropped 4 bases, with 12 bases sitting between them. Germline V gene data show CDR1 as SGHNT and CDR2 as YENEEA. As DNA, the CDR3 is TGTGCCAGCAGCCCAGAGGACGGATACAATGAGCAGTTCTTC. Amino acid sequence: CASSPEDGYNEQFF.

This clone was counted between two and nine times. V gene TRBV6-6 combines with J gene TRBJ1-3; 8 bases agree with TRBD1. The CDR3 totals 16 residues. The V gene's germline CDR1 is MNHNY and CDR2 SVGAGI (reference sequence). V lost 5 bases, J lost 4 bases, and 10 bases stayed unmatched. As DNA, the CDR3 is TGTGCCAGCAGTGGAGGGTACAGGGGGTTCGGAAACACCATATATTTT. Translated, it gives CASSGGYRGFGNTIYF.

The chain uses TRBV5-1 and TRBJ1-2; the D is unclear. Per the germline V gene, CDR1 is SGHRS and CDR2 is YFSETQ. The CDR3 is 14 residues long. Deletions cut 4 bases from V and 8 bases from J, with 18 bases between. In DNA form, the CDR3 reads TGCGCCAGCAGCGCCTACGGATCCTTTTCCGGCTACACCTTC. Amino acid sequence: CASSAYGSFSGYTF. Full variable domain (missing parts from reference TRBV5-1 and TRBJ1-2): KAGVTQTPRYLIKTRGQQVTLSCSPISGHRSVSWYQQTPGQGLQFLFEYFSETQRNKGNFPGRFSGRQFSNSRSEMNVSTLELGDSALYLCASSAYGSFSGYTFGSGTRLTVV.

The chain joins TRBV30 to TRBJ2-5, with 7 bases matching TRBD2. The V and J ends lost 5 bases and 4 bases, in that order; junction bases with no gene match: 13. Germline V gene data show CDR1 as GTSNPN and CDR2 as SVGIG (reference sequence). There are 15 residues in the CDR3. CDR3 sequence: CAWDGVERGLETQYF. DNA for the CDR3: TGTGCCTGGGATGGCGTCGAGCGGGGTTTAGAGACCCAGTACTTC.

The CDR3 loop is CAISDPGTGLYEQYF. For the CDR3, the DNA is TGTGCCATCAGTGACCCCGGGACAGGCCTCTACGAGCAGTACTTC. The genes are TRBV10-3 and TRBJ2-7; the match to TRBD1 covers 8 bases. Per germline, CDR1 ENHRY and CDR2 SYGVKD. Trimming removed 3 bases from V and 3 bases from J; junction bases left unmatched: 7. The CDR3 is 15 residues long.

This chain uses TRBV14 with TRBJ2-7, with a tentative D call TRBD2 (6 bases). The germline CDR1 and CDR2 sequences are SGHDN and FVKESK. The CDR3 length is 15 residues. Trimming pared 2 bases from V and 3 bases from J, leaving 14 bases between. The CDR3 region has the DNA TGTGCCAGCAGCCAAAGGCGCGGGGTCATCTACGAGCAGTACTTC. Protein: CASSQRRGVIYEQYF.